The 20 T cell receptor beta chains listed next were all sequenced from one sample in a study of metastatic and nonmetastatic thyroid tumors. Using MiXCR, TCRdb re-called clones from the PCR reads. The data hold approximately 74,000 clones, with 12% to 15% observed a single time. Not a single patient had been given any form of treatment at any point before undergoing thyroid surgery. Source material: blood. These receptors were taken from a male donor with papillary thyroid cancer or a benign thyroid nodule (not recorded which). Some clones in this sample may be carry-over from other donors' samples.

This clone was counted at least ten times. The chain joins TRBV27 to TRBJ1-1, with D unclear. CDR3 length equals 13 residues. From germline, CDR1 is MNHEY and CDR2 SMNVEV (reference sequence). V lost 5 bases and J 1 base, leaving 8 bases between the germline ends. This chain's CDR3 is CASSLTQNTEAFF. The CDR3 nucleotides read TGTGCCAGCAGTCTAACACAGAACACTGAAGCTTTCTTT.

This clone appeared a few times. Without the conserved terminal phenylalanine or tryptophan, this CDR3 likely stems from a read error. The chain couples TRBV27 to TRBJ2-3; TRBD2 agrees at 7 bases. V trimming: 8 bases; J trimming: 1 base; junction bases outside the gene matches: 18. This CDR3 has 18 residues. Germline V gene data show CDR1 as MNHEY and CDR2 as SMNVEV (reference sequence). The CDR3 DNA sequence: TGTGCCAGCGGTTCCACTTATAACGCGGGAGCCCGCACAGATACGCAGTATCTT. Protein: CASGSTYNAGARTDTQYL.

The rearrangement links TRBV24-1 to TRBJ2-7; no clear D gene. The V gene's germline CDR1 is KGHDR and CDR2 SFDVKD. The CDR3 has 12 residues. The ends were cut back, 1 base at V and 5 bases at J, with 5 bases in the middle. CDR3: CATSDLEDEQYF. The CDR3 DNA sequence: TGTGCCACCAGTGATTTAGAGGACGAGCAGTACTTC.

This clone was counted ten times or more. The V and J genes are TRBV2 and TRBJ2-5; D perhaps matches TRBD2 (6 bases). In germline, CDR1 is SNHLY, CDR2 FYNNEI. The CDR3 loop spans 15 amino acids. Trimming cost V 6 bases and J 6 bases, with 20 bases left between them. The CDR3 region has the DNA TGTGCCAGCAGGGAGGGTGGGAGCGGCTGGAAGACCCAGTACTTC. Residues: CASREGGSGWKTQYF. Complete variable domain (other parts from reference TRBV2 and TRBJ2-5): EPEVTQTPSHQVTQMGQEVILRCVPISNHLYFYWYRQILGQKVEFLVSFYNNEISEKSEIFDDQFSVERPDGSNFTLKIRSTKLEDSAMYFCASREGGSGWKTQYFGPGTRLLVL.

The J gene is TRBJ2-1, the V gene TRBV20-1; D is unresolved. The ends were cut back, 5 bases at V and 2 bases at J, with 13 bases in the middle. Germline V gives CDR1 DFQATT, CDR2 SNEGSKA (reference sequence). This CDR3 contains 14 residues. CDR3 residues: CSAVPKCAYNEQFF. In DNA, the CDR3 is TGCAGTGCTGTGCCCAAGTGCGCCTACAATGAGCAGTTCTTC.

Ten or more counts support this clone. The chain is built from TRBV5-4 and TRBJ2-1; 14 positions match TRBD2. Trimming took 3 bases from V and 10 from J; bases not matched to a gene: 12. In germline, CDR1 is SGHNT, CDR2 YYREEE (reference sequence). This CDR3 contains 17 residues. For the CDR3, the DNA is TGTGCCAGCAGCTCAAACCCGGGACTAGCGGGAGTTCGCGAGCAGTTCTTC. It codes for CASSSNPGLAGVREQFF. The whole variable domain, remainder taken from reference TRBV5-4 and TRBJ2-1, is ETGVTQSPTHLIKTRGQQVTLRCSSQSGHNTVSWYQQALGQGPQFIFQYYREEENGRGNFPPRFSGLQFPNYSSELNVNALELDDSALYLCASSSNPGLAGVREQFFGPGTRLTVL.

Remarks on this clone: It is likely a read error, because the conserved phenylalanine at the end of the CDR3 is missing. Here the CDR3 reads CASSSQGQVLDTQYS. CDR3 bases: TGTGCCAGCAGCTCGCAGGGACAGGTCCTGGATACGCAGTATTCT. This rearrangement joins TRBV7-3 to TRBJ2-3; 8 nucleotides line up with TRBD1. Germline lookup yields CDR1 SGHTA and CDR2 FQGTGA. Trimming removed 4 bases from V and 6 bases from J; junction bases left unmatched: 9. CDR3 length: 15 residues.

The sample holds many counts of this clone. The rearrangement links TRBV12-3 or TRBV12-4 to TRBJ2-3; D call uncertain. Trimming took off 6 bases at V and 2 bases at J, with 6 bases between the two ends. The CDR3 consists of 12 residues. The CDR3 DNA reads TGTGCCAGCAGGGAGAACACAGATACGCAGTATTTT. This codes for CASRENTDTQYF.

The chain employs TRBV15 and TRBJ2-2; D is unclear. With 1 base removed from V and 9 bases from J, the gap between germline ends came to 6 bases. The CDR3 is 12 residues long. The germline V gene encodes CDR1 LNHNV and CDR2 YYDKDF (reference sequence). The CDR3 sequence is CATSRVTWELFF. Here the CDR3 DNA reads TGTGCCACCAGCAGAGTAACCTGGGAGCTGTTTTTT.

This clone showed up many times. The chain uses TRBV27 and TRBJ2-5; 12 bases align to TRBD2. With 3 bases clipped from V and 3 bases from J, the junction kept 8 bases outside the gene matches. The CDR3 consists of 17 residues. Per germline, CDR1 MNHEY and CDR2 SMNVEV (reference sequence). The CDR3 region has the DNA TGTGCCAGCAGTTTCCCGACTAGCGGGGGAAGGGAAGAGACCCAGTACTTC. It specifies CASSFPTSGGREETQYF.

This clone was counted between two and nine times. V gene TRBV4-1 combines with J gene TRBJ2-3; 12 nucleotides align to TRBD2. This CDR3 has 19 amino acids. CDR1 MGHRA and CDR2 YSYEKL come from the germline V gene. J gave up 2 bases and V 3 bases, and 12 bases lay outside the gene matches. CDR3 DNA sequence: TGCGCCAGCAGCCATTCCGGGACTAGCGGGTATTTACTCACAGATACGCAGTATTTT. As protein: CASSHSGTSGYLLTDTQYF.

This clone was seen many times. V usage is TRBV10-2 and J usage is TRBJ2-2; D is tentatively TRBD1 or TRBD2 (5 bases each). The CDR3 is 17 residues long. The V gene lost 7 bases and the J gene lost 4 bases, with 22 bases spanning the gap. The V gene's germline CDR1 is WSHSY and CDR2 SAAADI. For the CDR3, the DNA is TGCGCCAGCACTAGGGACGCTCGTGGGGTTTTCACCGGGGAGCTGTTTTTT. Translating gives CASTRDARGVFTGELFF.

The V call is TRBV30, the J call TRBJ2-2, with 8 bases lining up with TRBD1. V shed 0 bases and J 6 bases; nucleotides not matched to a gene: 0. Looked up from germline, CDR1 is GTSNPN and CDR2 is SVGIG (reference sequence). This CDR3 contains 13 residues. The CDR3 protein is CAWSVQGAGELFF. CDR3 in DNA: TGTGCCTGGAGTGTACAGGGGGCCGGGGAGCTGTTTTTT.

The V and J genes are TRBV3-1 and TRBJ2-5; D gene uncertain. Germline V gives CDR1 LGHDT, CDR2 YNNKEL (reference sequence). The CDR3 spans 14 residues. V shed 4 bases and J shed 2 bases, with 11 bases lying between them. The CDR3 DNA reads TGTGCCAGCAGCCCACCCGGCAGACAAGAGACCCAGTACTTC. Translation: CASSPPGRQETQYF.

This clone has a count of ten or more. The chain carries TRBV12-3 or TRBV12-4 and TRBJ2-7; no firm D call. Trimming removed 1 base at V and 0 bases at J, with 7 bases between. There are 14 residues in the CDR3. The CDR3, as DNA: TGTGCCAGCAGTTTAGACGGGCTCTCCTACGAGCAGTACTTC. As protein: CASSLDGLSYEQYF.

Note on this clone: A much larger clone differs from this one at a single base, so this may be a read error. The chain couples TRBV29-1 to TRBJ2-2; D is tentatively TRBD1 or TRBD2 (5 bases each). The CDR3 has 13 residues. Germline V gene data show CDR1 as SQVTM and CDR2 as ANQGSEA. This CDR3 is CSVDGRGTAELFF. CDR3 bases: TGCAGCGTGGATGGCCGGGGCACCGCGGAGCTGTTTTTT.

This clone has ten or more counts. The V and J genes are TRBV20-1 and TRBJ2-1; 7 bases align to TRBD2. The CDR3 sequence is 14 residues long. Germline V lookup: CDR1 DFQATT, CDR2 SNEGSKA (reference sequence). The J segment lost 8 bases and the V segment lost 1 base, leaving 8 bases of the junction unmatched. The CDR3 nucleotides are TGCAGTGCTAGAGTCCCTACTAGCGTCGATGAGCAGTTCTTC. Its translation: CSARVPTSVDEQFF.

In its sample, this clone was seen many times. This sample also contains other DNA sequences that code for the same CDR3. The chain links TRBV27 to TRBJ2-2; TRBD2 matches 7 bases. With V trimmed by 6 bases and J by 0 bases, 7 bases remained unmatched. The germline CDR1 and CDR2 sequences are MNHEY and SMNVEV (reference sequence). The CDR3 has 16 residues. The CDR3 nucleotides read TGTGCCAGCAGCAATGGGGGGGTACCGAACACCGGGGAGCTGTTTTTT. It is translated as CASSNGGVPNTGELFF.

This clone is labeled medium-sized. The chain couples TRBV6-1 to TRBJ1-6, with D possibly matching TRBD1 (6 bases). The CDR3 runs to 15 residues. The V end lost 7 bases, the J end lost 7 bases, and 17 bases lay between the germline ends. Germline CDR1 is MNHNS and CDR2 is SASEGT. CDR3 nucleotide sequence: TGTGCCAGCAACTTGGGGGGGCCGGGGAATTCACCCCTCCACTTT. Translation gives CASNLGGPGNSPLHF.

Ten or more counts support this clone. The rearrangement joins TRBV20-1 to TRBJ2-5; a possible D gene is TRBD2 (6 bases). The CDR3 is made up of 16 amino acids. From germline, CDR1 is DFQATT and CDR2 SNEGSKA (reference sequence). V shed 0 bases and J shed 2 bases, with 16 bases lying between them. In nucleotides, the CDR3 is TGCAGTGCTAGAGATCGCCCCGGGAGAGGGCAAGAGACCCAGTACTTC. Encoded protein: CSARDRPGRGQETQYF.